This TCR beta chain comes out of a study of blood T cell repertoires in COVID-19. Study-wide context: Both acute and convalescent COVID-19 samples were obtained from the United States, Italy and Spain. T cells, B-cell-depleted T cells, or PBMCs supplied cDNA or gDNA.

Original analysis: Amplification from reference gene primers served as the basis for estimated nucleated cell counts. Only in-frame clones appear in the TCRdb table, and some are missing; sequencing was by immunoSEQ multiplex PCR. V, J and clone size reflect that table, while D and trimming were determined from the DNA. The repertoire has more than 110,000 clones, 65% to 85% of them found once; the top ten carry approximately 3.9%. This clonotype originated in a woman aged 55-69 years with acute or convalescent COVID-19. The sample taken for sequencing was peripheral blood.

The CDR3 is CASSSRDRVFYEQYF. CDR3 nucleotides: TGTGCCAGCAGTTCCCGAGACAGGGTTTTCTACGAGCAGTACTTC. This sequence joins TRBV28 and TRBJ2-7; 7 bases agree with TRBD1. Trimming cost V 4 bases and J 3 bases; bases outside gene matches: 9. The CDR3 runs 15 residues. CDR1 and CDR2 from the germline V gene are MDHEN and SYDVKM.